This TCR beta chain is drawn from a study of blood T cell repertoires in COVID-19 (dated by TCRdb to 2019 to 2021). About the full investigation: Samples from collaborators originated in the United States, Italy and Spain and spanned both the acute and convalescent phases of COVID-19. The prospective study material was composed of cDNA or gDNA derived from T cells, B-cell-depleted T cells, or PBMCs. Deeply sampled blood TCRbeta repertoires from subjects exposed to, actively infected with, or recovered from COVID-19 were included in the dataset. A freely available public database, intended as a resource for researchers studying the immune response to SARS-CoV-2, is where the repertoires were released. The samples were drawn from the first 160 participants of the ongoing ImmuneRACE study and from some 1,300 subjects provided by 6 global collaborators. Sample metadata almost always included a de-identified subject ID, COVID-19 status, age in years and sex. Where HLA class I and class II types were available, the types were taken from metadata supplied by the sample provider, not from assay-based typing. General findings and caveats noted by the study authors: The quantity of clinical and demographic metadata differed by source and by participant and was supplied without curation.

Concerning this clone itself: The target of this receptor is not known. No per-base quality is available; no much larger clone lies one base away.

The collaborating institutions used their own protocols to collect whole blood in K2EDTA tubes. Collaborator samples were shipped for TCRbeta analysis as frozen whole blood, isolated PBMCs, or DNA extracted from either sample type. TCRbeta CDR3 regions were amplified from genomic DNA by means of the immunoSEQ Assay, a bias-controlled multiplex PCR. Processing in the source paper ran as follows. Within the assay, amplification of reference gene primers was used to estimate how many nucleated cells each sample contained. Sequence reads were collapsed and filtered to measure the absolute abundance of every unique TCRbeta CDR3 rearrangement. For each sample, productive Simpson clonality was calculated by taking the square root of Simpson's diversity index across productive rearrangements. Entries here come from immuneACCESS through TCRdb and include only in-frame sequences with V and J called. Some clones fail to appear in such tables; in the studies checked, an unresolved V gene covers under half of the shortfall, and the cause of the remainder is unknown. D and trimming were read from the DNA, whereas the V and J calls and clone size are those reported in that table. Recorded for this sample are tens of thousands of clones; over 80% of them occurred a single time. Of the sample, roughly 11% is held by the ten largest clones.

CDR1 and CDR2 are read off the germline V gene as MDHEN and SYDVKM. For this chain, trimming is 3 bases at the V end and 9 bases at the J end, and the number of junction bases without a gene match is 20. The CDR3 holds 19 amino acids from the cysteine to the phenylalanine. Only the CDR3 DNA is retained, 57 bases long and in frame from the first base. Sequenced input: peripheral blood. The clonotype was recovered from a human donor in a cohort sampled during active COVID-19. The V and J segments used are TRBV28 and TRBJ1-5; TRBD1 lines up with 10 middle nucleotides. The nucleotide sequence is TGTGCCAGCAGTTTTTGGCCAAACGGACAGGGGGGGAGGACGTTGCCCCAGCATTTT. It specifies CASSFWPNGQGGRTLPQHF.